This T cell receptor beta chain was sequenced in a study of post-analysis software for immune sequencing data. Study-wide results and caveats: The study found TRBV5-6, TRBV5-1 and TRBV20-1 among five or six TRBV segments more frequent in patients than controls. Co-batched samples clustered tightly together by F measure.

Unique molecular identifiers were present in the TCR beta cDNA libraries. Roughly 500,000 cDNA molecules were obtained per 1 to 10 million input T cells. TCRdb re-analysed the PCR reads in MiXCR, keeping a single row per CDR3 protein. The table records 750,000 to 950,000 distinct CDR3 sequences, under 60% of them present only once. This clonotype has just a few counts. Antigen specificity is unknown. V was shortened by 6 bases and J by 5 bases, with 9 bases between the two germline ends. This CDR3 comprises 12 residues. The specimen was blood. The rearrangement links TRBV12-3 or TRBV12-4 to TRBJ2-3; D ambiguous. The clonotype comes from a girl aged 5 to 17 with multiple sclerosis. DNA for the CDR3: TGTGCCAGCAGCACGGATGTAGATACGCAGTATTTT. It yields the protein CASSTDVDTQYF.